This T cell receptor (beta chain) came from a study of CD8 T cells in ankylosing spondylitis. Quantitative 5'-RACE with molecular barcodes was used to make the TCR beta libraries. TCRdb re-called the 5' RACE reads through MiXCR, storing one row per CDR3 protein. Altogether over 200,000 distinct CDR3 sequences are present, approximately 20% being singletons, with the ten largest covering about 42%. Study-level results: Blood of patients with ankylosing spondylitis appeared to be characterized by a TCR beta motif of seven or eight highly homologous variants.

This clonotype has just a few counts. Antigen: not known. Sequenced input: blood, either unsorted or a sorted T cell fraction (not recorded which). The receptor was derived from a male donor with ankylosing spondylitis.

The CDR3 reads CASSLSPGTGIDGELFF. DNA of the CDR3: TGTGCCAGCAGTTTGTCCCCCGGGACAGGGATTGACGGGGAGCTGTTTTTT. The V call is TRBV28, the J call TRBJ2-2; TRBD1 aligns across 9 bases. CDR1 and CDR2 from the germline V gene are MDHEN and SYDVKM. CDR3 length: 17 amino acids. The trim removed 3 bases at V and 7 bases at J, leaving 12 bases unmatched.